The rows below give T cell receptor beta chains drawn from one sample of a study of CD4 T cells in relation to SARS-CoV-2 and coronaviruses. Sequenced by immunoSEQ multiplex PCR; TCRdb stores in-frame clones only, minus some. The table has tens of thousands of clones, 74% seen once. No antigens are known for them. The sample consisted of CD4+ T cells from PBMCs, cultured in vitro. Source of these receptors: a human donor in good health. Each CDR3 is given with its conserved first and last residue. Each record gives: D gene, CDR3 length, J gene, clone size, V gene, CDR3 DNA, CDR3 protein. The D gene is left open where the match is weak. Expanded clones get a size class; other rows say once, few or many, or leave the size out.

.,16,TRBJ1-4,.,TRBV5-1,TGCGCCAGCAGGGAAGGGCCGGGCCTCAGGGAAGAAAAACTGTTTTTT,CASREGPGLREEKLFF
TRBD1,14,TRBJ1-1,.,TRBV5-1,TGCGCCAGCAGCCGAGGACAGGGTGGAACTGAAGCTTTCTTT,CASSRGQGGTEAFF
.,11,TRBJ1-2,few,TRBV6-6,TGTGCCAGCACCGGGTTGGGGGGCTACACCTTC,CASTGLGGYTF
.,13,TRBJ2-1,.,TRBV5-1,TGCGCCAGCAGGGGCTCGTATCCCAATGAGCAGTTCTTC,CASRGSYPNEQFF
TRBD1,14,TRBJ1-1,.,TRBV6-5,TGTGCCAGCAGTAGGACAGGGGACAATACTGAAGCTTTCTTT,CASSRTGDNTEAFF
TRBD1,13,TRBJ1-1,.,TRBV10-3,TGTGCCATCAGTCGACAGGGTAACACTGAAGCTTTCTTT,CAISRQGNTEAFF
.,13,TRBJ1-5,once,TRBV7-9,TGTGCCAGCAGCACAGGGTACAATCAGCCCCAGCATTTT,CASSTGYNQPQHF
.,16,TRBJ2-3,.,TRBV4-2,TGTGCCAGCAGCCAGAGACTAGGACGAGGCACAGATACGCAGTATTTT,CASSQRLGRGTDTQYF
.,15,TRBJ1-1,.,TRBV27,TGTGCCAGCAGTTGGACCGGGACATCAAACACTGAAGCTTTCTTT,CASSWTGTSNTEAFF
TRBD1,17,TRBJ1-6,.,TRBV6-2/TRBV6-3,TGTGCCAGCAGTTATAGGACAGGGACGTCCTATAATTCACCCCTCCACTTT,CASSYRTGTSYNSPLHF
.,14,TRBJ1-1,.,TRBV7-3,TGTGCCAGCAGCTTACAGGGATCGAACACTGAAGCTTTCTTT,CASSLQGSNTEAFF
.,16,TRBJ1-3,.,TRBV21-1,TGTGCCAGCAGCCCTCTTTGTGGCTCCTGTGGAAACACCATATATTTT,CASSPLCGSCGNTIYF